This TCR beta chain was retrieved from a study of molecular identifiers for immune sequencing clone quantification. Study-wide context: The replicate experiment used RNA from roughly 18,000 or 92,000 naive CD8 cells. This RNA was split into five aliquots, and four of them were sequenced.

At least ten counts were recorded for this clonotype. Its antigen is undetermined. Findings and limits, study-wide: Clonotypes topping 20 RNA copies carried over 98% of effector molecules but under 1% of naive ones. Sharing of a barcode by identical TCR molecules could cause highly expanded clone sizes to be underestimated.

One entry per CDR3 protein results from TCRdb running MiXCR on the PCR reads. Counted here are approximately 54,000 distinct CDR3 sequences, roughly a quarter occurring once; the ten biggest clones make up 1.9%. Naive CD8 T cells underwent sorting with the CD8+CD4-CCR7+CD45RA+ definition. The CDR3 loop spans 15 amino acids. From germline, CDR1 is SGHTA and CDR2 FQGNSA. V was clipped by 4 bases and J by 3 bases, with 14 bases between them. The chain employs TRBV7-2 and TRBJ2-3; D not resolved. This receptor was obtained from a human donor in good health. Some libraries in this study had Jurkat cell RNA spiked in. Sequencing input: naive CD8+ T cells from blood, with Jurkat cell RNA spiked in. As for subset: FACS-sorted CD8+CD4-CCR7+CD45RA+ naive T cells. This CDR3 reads CASSYLTGLTDTQYF. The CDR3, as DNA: TGTGCCAGCAGCTATCTAACGGGCTTAACAGATACGCAGTATTTT.